Below, 32 T cell receptor beta chains from the same sample are listed, as sequenced in a study of cytomegalovirus exposure and HLA in healthy donors. Repertoires were generated with immunoSEQ multiplex PCR, while TCRdb's copy carries only in-frame clones and drops some. This repertoire shows under 200,000 clones, 90% to 97% found once; its top ten account for approximately 0.97%. Source material: PBMCs. The receptor source for this set is a woman aged 18-30 years in good health and CMV-seronegative.

The chain couples TRBV5-1 to TRBJ2-1; TRBD2 aligns across 8 bases. Germline trimming cut 6 bases from V and 3 bases from J; bases unmatched to any gene: 5. This CDR3 is 14 amino acids long. CDR1 is SGHRS and CDR2 is YFSETQ in the germline V gene. The CDR3 DNA reads TGCGCCAGCACCCCGGGGGGGGACTACAATGAGCAGTTCTTC. It translates to CASTPGGDYNEQFF.

The chain links TRBV18 to TRBJ1-2; 7 bases are shared with TRBD1. Trimming removed 5 bases from V and 2 bases from J; junction bases left unmatched: 2. Germline V gives CDR1 KGHSH, CDR2 LQKENI. The CDR3 runs 13 residues. The CDR3 DNA is TGTGCCAGCTCAGGGACAGAGAACTATGGCTACACCTTC. Translated, it gives CASSGTENYGYTF.

The J gene is TRBJ1-4, the V gene TRBV21-1. TRBV21-1 constitutes a pseudogene. The CDR3 consists of 15 residues. The CDR3 DNA is TGTGCCAGCCCCCCCCGGGCGGGGGGGAGTGAAAAACTGTTTTTT. It specifies CASPPRAGGSEKLFF.

This rearrangement joins TRBV13 to TRBJ1-1; 10 bases map to TRBD1. V shed 4 bases and J 10 bases; nucleotides not matched to a gene: 15. Germline V gene sequence: CDR1 PRHDT, CDR2 FYEKMQ (reference sequence). The CDR3 extends over 16 amino acids. The CDR3 bases are TGTGCCAGCAGCTCCCTTAGACAGGGGGCGTATAGGGGAGCTTTCTTT. Amino acid sequence: CASSSLRQGAYRGAFF.

The chain is built from TRBV19 and TRBJ2-3; 13 positions match TRBD2. The J segment lost 3 bases and the V segment lost 1 base, leaving 7 bases of the junction unmatched. The CDR3 spans 18 residues. The germline gives CDR1 LNHDA, CDR2 SQIVND (reference sequence). CDR3 amino acids: CASSIGRRTSGGTDTQYF. The CDR3 DNA is TGTGCCAGTAGTATAGGGAGGCGGACTAGCGGGGGAACAGATACGCAGTATTTT.

The chain links TRBV6-5 to TRBJ2-7, with 7 bases aligning to TRBD1. The CDR3 runs to 15 residues. The junction had 6 bases not matched to a gene; V was cut back by 4 bases and J by 0 bases. CDR1 and CDR2 from the germline V gene are MNHEY and SVGAGI. The CDR3 nucleotides read TGTGCCAGCAGTTCATACAGGGGAAGCTCCTACGAGCAGTACTTC. Amino acids: CASSSYRGSSYEQYF.

The J gene is TRBJ2-5, the V gene TRBV4-1; tentative D call: TRBD1 (5 bases). Between the trimmed V and J ends, which lost 2 bases and 5 bases, there was a span of 9 bases. Per germline, CDR1 MGHRA and CDR2 YSYEKL. This CDR3 spans 13 amino acids. The CDR3 nucleotides are TGCGCCAGCAGCCAATGGGCAGGGGAGACCCAGTACTTC. It encodes CASSQWAGETQYF.

CDR3 protein: CAWSVRLGGGEKLFF. CDR3 in DNA: TGTGCCTGGAGTGTACGGTTAGGGGGCGGTGAAAAACTGTTTTTT. J is TRBJ1-4 and V is TRBV30; 7 nucleotides match TRBD1. The CDR3 spans 15 residues. V shed 0 bases and J 7 bases; nucleotides not matched to a gene: 8. CDR1 and CDR2 from the germline V gene are GTSNPN and SVGIG (reference sequence).

V usage is TRBV19 and J usage is TRBJ1-5; TRBD1 might be the D (6 bases). The CDR3 spans 13 residues. Trimming took off 6 bases at V and 5 bases at J, with 11 bases between the two ends. CDR1 LNHDA and CDR2 SQIVND come from the germline V gene (reference sequence). The CDR3 nucleotides are TGTGCCAGTAGAGCCGGACAGTATCAGCCCCAGCATTTT. It codes for CASRAGQYQPQHF.

The V and J genes are TRBV5-4 and TRBJ2-3, with TRBD2 matching 9 bases. Germline V gives CDR1 SGHNT, CDR2 YYREEE (reference sequence). The V segment lost 4 bases and the J segment 0 bases; nucleotides outside the gene matches: 3. CDR3 length: 15 residues. The CDR3 DNA sequence: TGTGCCAGCAGCCGGCTAGCGGGGAGCACAGATACGCAGTATTTT. The encoded protein is CASSRLAGSTDTQYF. The full variable domain, in which reference TRBV5-4 and TRBJ2-3 provide the parts outside the CDR3, is ETGVTQSPTHLIKTRGQQVTLRCSSQSGHNTVSWYQQALGQGPQFIFQYYREEENGRGNFPPRFSGLQFPNYSSELNVNALELDDSALYLCASSRLAGSTDTQYFGPGTRLTVL.

The chain is built from TRBV7-2 and TRBJ1-2; D might be TRBD1 (6 bases). The CDR3 length is 14 residues. Trimming shortened V by 5 bases and J by 6 bases, and 16 bases separated the two germline ends. The germline CDR1 and CDR2 sequences are SGHTA and FQGNSA. DNA for the CDR3: TGTGCCAGCAGCCTGTACAGGGCCCCCGATGGCTACACCTTC. This codes for CASSLYRAPDGYTF.

CDR3 in amino acids: CSGDSYNEQFF. The CDR3 DNA is TGCAGTGGAGACTCCTACAATGAGCAGTTCTTC. This chain links TRBV20-1 with TRBJ2-1, with D hard to call. The V and J ends lost 7 bases and 0 bases respectively, with 4 bases between them. CDR1 and CDR2 (germline): DFQATT, SNEGSKA (reference sequence). The CDR3 contains 11 residues.

The chain combines TRBV7-2 with TRBJ1-1; TRBD1 agrees at 7 bases. This CDR3 contains 14 residues. The trim removed 0 bases at V and 6 bases at J, leaving 4 bases unmatched. Germline V CDR1 and CDR2: SGHTA, FQGNSA. CDR3 amino acids: CASSLAAGGPEAFF. CDR3 nucleotide sequence: TGTGCCAGCAGCTTAGCCGCAGGGGGTCCTGAAGCTTTCTTT.

CDR3 protein: CAWSAQARTNYGYTF. The CDR3 region has the DNA TGTGCCTGGAGTGCCCAGGCAAGGACTAACTATGGCTACACCTTC. This chain uses TRBV30 with TRBJ1-2; D is unresolved. V lost 1 base to trimming and J lost 0 bases, with 12 bases between them. Germline assignment: CDR1 GTSNPN and CDR2 SVGIG (reference sequence). There are 15 residues in the CDR3. The entire variable domain, with the rest obtained from reference TRBV30 and TRBJ1-2, is as follows: SQTIHQWPATLVQPVGSPLSLECTVEGTSNPNLYWYRQAAGRGLQLLFYSVGIGQISSEVPQNLSASRPQDRQFILSSKKLLLSDSGFYLCAWSAQARTNYGYTFGSGTRLTVV.

V is TRBV7-3 and J is TRBJ2-1, with 8 bases that match TRBD2. Per germline, CDR1 SGHTA and CDR2 FQGTGA. The CDR3 is 16 amino acids. Trimming removed 4 bases from V and 4 bases from J; junction bases left unmatched: 9. Written as DNA, the CDR3 is TGTGCCAGCAGCTCTGGGGGGACTAGGGGTTACAATGAGCAGTTCTTC. Its translation: CASSSGGTRGYNEQFF.

This clone was observed a single time. V is TRBV9 and J is TRBJ1-4, with TRBD1 matching 7 bases. J was trimmed by 3 bases and V by 4 bases; bases with no gene match: 6. Germline values: CDR1 SGDLS, CDR2 YYNGEE. This CDR3 has 15 residues. The CDR3 bases are TGTGCCAGCAGCATTACAGGGGCCCCTAATGAAAAACTGTTTTTT. Protein product: CASSITGAPNEKLFF.

The rearrangement uses TRBV4-3 and TRBJ2-3; 9 bases are a match to TRBD2. V lost 0 bases to trimming and J lost 2 bases; unmatched junction nucleotides: 6. Germline values: CDR1 LGHNA, CDR2 YSLEER. The CDR3 consists of 17 residues. The CDR3: CASSQDLAGTYTDTQYF. CDR3 DNA: TGCGCCAGCAGCCAAGATCTAGCGGGGACCTACACAGATACGCAGTATTTT.

The V and J genes are TRBV7-2 and TRBJ1-1; the D is unclear. This CDR3 region has 15 residues. Between the trimmed V and J ends, which lost 1 base and 1 base, there was a span of 10 bases. The germline gives CDR1 SGHTA, CDR2 FQGNSA. The CDR3 reads CASSLESGGNTEAFF. CDR3 nucleotide sequence: TGTGCCAGCAGCTTAGAAAGTGGAGGGAACACTGAAGCTTTCTTT.

This sequence joins TRBV29-1 and TRBJ2-6; D ambiguous. V lost 4 bases, J lost 0 bases, and 10 bases lay in between. The V gene's germline CDR1 is SQVTM and CDR2 ANQGSEA. The CDR3 runs 15 residues. The CDR3 reads CSVGIDSSGANVLTF. The CDR3 DNA follows: TGCAGCGTTGGTATCGACTCCTCTGGGGCCAACGTCCTGACTTTC.

The J gene is TRBJ2-3, the V gene TRBV27, with D tentatively TRBD2 (7 bases). CDR3 length: 15 amino acids. From germline, CDR1 is MNHEY and CDR2 SMNVEV (reference sequence). The germline V and J ends were trimmed by 5 bases and 4 bases, with 16 bases remaining between them. CDR3: CASSIEGGRADTQYF. Here the CDR3 DNA reads TGTGCCAGCAGTATTGAGGGGGGGAGGGCAGATACGCAGTATTTT.

The V and J genes are TRBV18 and TRBJ2-6, with a possible D match to TRBD1 (6 bases). V was cut by 2 bases and J by 12 bases, with 17 bases left in between. CDR3 size: 15 residues. Germline V gives CDR1 KGHSH, CDR2 LQKENI. The CDR3 protein is CASSPSGPGVVVLTF. The CDR3 DNA is TGTGCCAGCTCACCATCAGGTCCAGGGGTGGTCGTCCTGACTTTC. The full variable domain, with the rest looked up from reference TRBV18 and TRBJ2-6, is NAGVMQNPRHLVRRRGQEARLRCSPMKGHSHVYWYRQLPEEGLKFMVYLQKENIIDESGMPKERFSAEFPKEGPSILRIQQVVRGDSAAYFCASSPSGPGVVVLTFGAGSRLTVL.

The chain couples TRBV6-5 to TRBJ2-3; 9 bases fit TRBD2. The CDR3 is made up of 16 amino acids. CDR1 is MNHEY and CDR2 is SVGAGI in the germline V gene. Trimming removed 0 bases from V and 3 bases from J; junction bases left unmatched: 4. CDR3 sequence reads: CASSYSPSGVTDTQYF. CDR3 coding DNA: TGTGCCAGCAGTTACTCTCCTAGCGGGGTGACAGATACGCAGTATTTT.

The chain employs TRBV7-9 and TRBJ1-1; the match to TRBD1 covers 7 bases. This CDR3 spans 15 amino acids. Germline V gene data show CDR1 as SEHNR and CDR2 as FQNEAQ (reference sequence). Losses at the gene ends were 6 bases for V and 4 bases for J; bases not matched to a gene: 11. The CDR3 DNA follows: TGTGCCAGCAGTTCTTTAGGGGGCGCGGGCACTGAAGCTTTCTTT. Its protein is CASSSLGGAGTEAFF.

This rearrangement joins TRBV18 to TRBJ1-3; D is uncertain. In germline, CDR1 is KGHSH, CDR2 LQKENI. The CDR3 consists of 14 residues. Trimming took 3 bases from V and 1 from J, leaving 7 bases between them. The CDR3 DNA sequence: TGTGCCAGCTCACCGGGGAGGTCTGGAAACACCATATATTTT. It yields the protein CASSPGRSGNTIYF.

The chain links TRBV4-2 to TRBJ2-3, with TRBD1 identical over 7 bases. Germline V lookup: CDR1 LGHNA, CDR2 YNFKEQ. CDR3 length: 16 amino acids. V dropped 0 bases and J dropped 7; count of bases not matched to a gene: 10. The CDR3: CASSQDQGDQSYTQYF. The CDR3 DNA is TGTGCCAGCAGCCAAGATCAGGGGGACCAATCGTATACGCAGTATTTT.

The rearrangement links TRBV4-1 to TRBJ1-4; TRBD1 aligns across 7 bases. CDR3 length: 15 residues. Germline CDR1 reads MGHRA; CDR2 reads YSYEKL. Trimming took 0 bases from V and 9 from J; bases not matched to a gene: 7. The CDR3 region is CASSQDRQGGQKLFF. DNA for the CDR3: TGCGCCAGCAGCCAAGATCGACAGGGAGGCCAAAAACTGTTTTTT.

A note on this clone: The DNA is omitted, as the CDR3 cannot be located on it reliably, and the CDR3 follows TCRdb's listing. The chain carries TRBV29-1 and TRBJ2-5; no DNA check was done on the table's D call, TRBD2. 12 amino acids form the CDR3, both terminal residues included. Germline loops: CDR1 SQVTM, CDR2 ANQGSEA. This CDR3 reads CSVAGGTPSPYF.

The J gene is TRBJ2-7, the V gene TRBV7-6; possible D gene TRBD2, 6 bases. The CDR3 has 20 amino acids. Germline V gene sequence: CDR1 SGHVS, CDR2 FNYEAQ. V lost 1 base to trimming and J lost 6 bases, with 31 bases between them. CDR3 amino acids: CASSLGFVASVLPFLGEQYF. The CDR3 DNA follows: TGTGCCAGCAGCTTAGGTTTCGTGGCTAGCGTTTTACCCTTCCTAGGCGAGCAGTACTTC. The variable domain in full, with the rest retrieved from reference TRBV7-6 and TRBJ2-7, is GAGVSQSPRYKVTKRGQDVALRCDPISGHVSLYWYRQALGQGPEFLTYFNYEAQQDKSGLPNDRFSAERPEGSISTLTIQRTEQRDSAMYRCASSLGFVASVLPFLGEQYFGPGTRLTVT.

The chain uses TRBV5-4 and TRBJ1-6, with a tentative D call TRBD1 (5 bases). This CDR3 comprises 15 residues. The V gene's germline CDR1 is SGHNT and CDR2 YYREEE (reference sequence). Trimming removed 4 bases at V and 10 bases at J, with 18 bases between. The CDR3 protein is CASSPRRDRLSPLHF. CDR3 DNA sequence: TGTGCCAGCAGCCCCCGCCGCGACAGACTCTCACCCCTCCACTTT.

V is TRBV29-1 and J is TRBJ1-2, with TRBD1 matching 7 bases. The ends lost 2 bases at V and 8 bases at J; junction bases unmatched: 11. The germline V gene has CDR1 SQVTM and CDR2 ANQGSEA. The CDR3 contains 14 residues. CDR3 sequence: CSVERSAVQGGYTF. Here the CDR3 DNA reads TGCAGCGTTGAACGTTCCGCAGTACAGGGGGGCTACACCTTC.

The chain employs TRBV5-4 and TRBJ1-1; tentatively, D is TRBD1 (5 bases). Looked up from germline, CDR1 is SGHNT and CDR2 is YYREEE (reference sequence). The V end lost 4 bases, the J end lost 7 bases, and 11 bases lay between the germline ends. This CDR3 contains 12 residues. The CDR3 DNA is TGTGCCAGCAGCCGGGGGGGTCATGAAGCTTTCTTT. Translating it yields CASSRGGHEAFF.

The rearrangement joins TRBV7-2 to TRBJ1-1; 7 bases match TRBD1. The J segment lost 1 base and the V segment lost 1 base, leaving 9 bases of the junction unmatched. Germline assignment: CDR1 SGHTA and CDR2 FQGNSA. The length of the CDR3 is 17 residues. The CDR3 loop reads CASSLGRHRGGNTEAFF. The CDR3 DNA follows: TGTGCCAGCAGCTTAGGGCGACACAGGGGAGGGAACACTGAAGCTTTCTTT. Full variable domain (rest looked up from reference TRBV7-2 and TRBJ1-1): GAGVSQSPSNKVTEKGKDVELRCDPISGHTALYWYRQSLGQGLEFLIYFQGNSAPDKSGLPSDRFSAERTGGSVSTLTIQRTQQEDSAVYLCASSLGRHRGGNTEAFFGQGTRLTVV.